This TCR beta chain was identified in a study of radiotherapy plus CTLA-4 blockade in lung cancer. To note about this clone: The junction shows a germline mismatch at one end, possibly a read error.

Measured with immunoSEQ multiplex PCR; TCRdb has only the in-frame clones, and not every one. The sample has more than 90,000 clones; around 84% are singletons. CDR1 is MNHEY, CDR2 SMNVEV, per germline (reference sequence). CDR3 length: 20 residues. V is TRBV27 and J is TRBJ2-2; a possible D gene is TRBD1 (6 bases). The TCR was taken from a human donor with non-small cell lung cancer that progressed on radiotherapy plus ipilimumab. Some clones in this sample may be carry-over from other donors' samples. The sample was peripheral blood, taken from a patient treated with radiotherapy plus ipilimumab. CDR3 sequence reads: CASRVQGRRFSEVSTGELLF. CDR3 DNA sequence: TGTGCCAGCAGGGTACAGGGCCGGCGTTTTTCGGAAGTGTCCACCGGGGAGCTGCTTTTT.